This T cell receptor beta chain was retrieved from a study of CD8 T cells in ankylosing spondylitis. Study-level points and caveats: Disease-linked clones reportedly showed significant enrichment in matched ankylosing spondylitis synovial fluid.

The V segment lost 2 bases and the J segment 6 bases; nucleotides outside the gene matches: 3. The germline CDR1 and CDR2 sequences are LGHDT and YNNKEL (reference sequence). This CDR3 contains 15 residues. By quantitative 5'-RACE with molecular barcodes, the TCR beta libraries were made. TCRdb re-called the 5' RACE reads through MiXCR, storing one row per CDR3 protein. The table records about 170,000 distinct CDR3 sequences, around 18% of them present only once. This clonotype was counted many times. Its antigen is unknown. The genes are TRBV3-1 and TRBJ2-1; 11 nucleotides align to TRBD1. What was sequenced was blood, either unsorted or a sorted T cell fraction (not recorded which). The clonotype originates from a male donor with ankylosing spondylitis or in good health (not recorded which). The CDR3 loop is CASSQWGTGGNEQFF. The CDR3 DNA follows: TGTGCCAGCAGCCAATGGGGGACAGGGGGCAATGAGCAGTTCTTC.